The 20 T cell receptor beta chains below all came from one sample that was sequenced in a study of blood T cells in healthy people across ages. Primers used in a second PCR of roughly 6 to 11 cycles were a sample-barcoded 5' primer and a J-beta primer mix. TCRdb re-derived calls from the 5' RACE reads in MiXCR, one entry per CDR3 protein. The repertoire holds roughly 1,000,000 distinct CDR3 sequences, around 27% seen once, with around 0.75% in the top ten. The same data also went into a second study, on T cells of mothers and their children.

The sample was blood. The receptors shown here come from a girl aged 2 to 9 in good health.

This clonotype was detected ten times or more. The gene calls are TRBV27 and TRBJ2-7, with TRBD2 as a possible D gene (5 bases). The CDR3 is made up of 13 amino acids. The germline V and J ends were trimmed by 4 bases and 3 bases, with 10 bases remaining between them. Germline assignment: CDR1 MNHEY and CDR2 SMNVEV (reference sequence). Written as DNA, the CDR3 is TGTGCCAGCAGTTCTAGAGGAGGCTACGAGCAGTACTTC. It specifies CASSSRGGYEQYF.

This clonotype was recorded a few times. The chain has TRBV28 and TRBJ2-3; weak D call: TRBD2 (5 bases). This CDR3 comprises 15 residues. V was clipped by 1 base and J by 2 bases, with 10 bases between them. Germline V lookup: CDR1 MDHEN, CDR2 SYDVKM. The CDR3 region is CASSLLATLTDTQYF. The CDR3 nucleotides are TGTGCCAGCAGTTTATTAGCGACGCTCACAGATACGCAGTATTTT. Using reference TRBV28 and TRBJ2-3 for the parts outside the CDR3, the full variable domain is DVKVTQSSRYLVKRTGEKVFLECVQDMDHENMFWYRQDPGLGLRLIYFSYDVKMKEKGDIPEGYSVSREKKERFSLILESASTNQTSMYLCASSLLATLTDTQYFGPGTRLTVL.

This clonotype was observed a few times. The chain couples TRBV29-1 to TRBJ2-5; D is perhaps TRBD1 or TRBD2 (5 bases each). V lost 4 bases and J lost 5, with 11 bases in between. The germline gives CDR1 SQVTM, CDR2 ANQGSEA. This CDR3 region has 12 residues. For the CDR3, the DNA is TGCAGCGTTGGGGACCCAAACGAGACCCAGTACTTC. Its translation is CSVGDPNETQYF.

This clonotype showed up just a few times. The chain is built from TRBV6-5 and TRBJ2-7, with TRBD2 matching 8 bases. With 9 bases clipped from V and 7 bases from J, the junction kept 11 bases outside the gene matches. There are 13 residues in the CDR3. Germline values: CDR1 MNHEY, CDR2 SVGAGI. The CDR3, as DNA: TGTGCCAGTAGGGTAGCGGGATTATCGGAGCAGTACTTC. As protein: CASRVAGLSEQYF.

J is TRBJ2-5 and V is TRBV11-2; D uncertain. The V gene lost 1 base and the J gene lost 0 bases, with 6 bases spanning the gap. There are 14 residues in the CDR3. The germline V gene encodes CDR1 SGHAT and CDR2 FQNNGV. The CDR3 protein is CASSLVLYQETQYF. The CDR3 DNA is TGTGCCAGCAGCTTAGTGTTGTACCAAGAGACCCAGTACTTC.

This clonotype occurred a few times. V and J are TRBV6-5 and TRBJ2-7; possibly TRBD1 or TRBD2 for D (5 bases each). From germline, CDR1 is MNHEY and CDR2 SVGAGI. The CDR3 totals 12 residues. Trimming left V 8 bases short and J 4 bases short, with 12 bases between. DNA for the CDR3: TGTGCCAGCGGGACCGCCCTTTACGAGCAGTACTTC. Translating it yields CASGTALYEQYF.

This clonotype was seen only a few times. The V call is TRBV27, the J call TRBJ2-5; D gene unclear. The CDR3 spans 15 residues. V was clipped by 1 base and J by 0 bases, with 9 bases between them. Germline-derived CDR1 and CDR2 are MNHEY and SMNVEV (reference sequence). CDR3 in amino acids: CASSLWSGNQETQYF. The CDR3 DNA reads as TGTGCCAGCAGTTTATGGTCCGGCAACCAAGAGACCCAGTACTTC.

This clonotype has only a few counts. V and J are TRBV7-9 and TRBJ1-1, with D possibly being TRBD1 (6 bases). The CDR3 extends over 15 amino acids. CDR1 and CDR2 (germline): SEHNR, FQNEAQ (reference sequence). The CDR3 here is CASQGRDFSNTEAFF. The CDR3 region has the DNA TGTGCTTCCCAGGGGAGAGACTTTTCGAACACTGAAGCTTTCTTT.

This clonotype was observed a few times. The chain combines TRBV12-5 with TRBJ2-5; possibly TRBD1 for D (6 bases). This CDR3 contains 15 residues. Germline lookup yields CDR1 LGHNT and CDR2 FRNRAP. Trimming removed 1 base at V and 8 bases at J, with 17 bases between. CDR3 loop: CASGLGGQPKRTQYF. The DNA for the CDR3 is TGTGCTAGTGGTTTGGGGGGACAACCCAAGAGAACCCAGTACTTC. Full variable domain (missing parts from reference TRBV12-5 and TRBJ2-5): DARVTQTPRHKVTEMGQEVTMRCQPILGHNTVFWYRQTMMQGLELLAYFRNRAPLDDSGMPKDRFSAEMPDATLATLKIQPSEPRDSAVYFCASGLGGQPKRTQYFGPGTRLLVL.

The rearrangement uses TRBV20-1 and TRBJ2-1; a possible D gene is TRBD1 (5 bases). The length of the CDR3 is 14 residues. V lost 4 bases and J lost 0, with 10 bases in between. Looked up from germline, CDR1 is DFQATT and CDR2 is SNEGSKA (reference sequence). CDR3 loop: CSAKDIISYNEQFF. CDR3 DNA sequence: TGCAGTGCTAAGGACATAATCTCCTACAATGAGCAGTTCTTC.

This clonotype showed up just a few times. A read error may produce the germline difference seen at one junction end. The chain links TRBV7-9 to TRBJ1-3; no definite D call. Germline CDR1 reads SEHNR; CDR2 reads FQNEAQ (reference sequence). This CDR3 comprises 13 residues. The chain's CDR3 is CVSSQIELNTIYF. CDR3 nucleotide sequence: TGTGTCAGCAGCCAAATAGAACTAAACACCATATATTTT.

The J gene is TRBJ2-2, the V gene TRBV27; D unclear. This CDR3 comprises 14 residues. CDR1 MNHEY and CDR2 SMNVEV come from the germline V gene (reference sequence). V gave up 11 bases and J gave up 6 bases, with 19 bases separating them. The CDR3 spells CADRVGLSAGELFF. Written as DNA, the CDR3 is TGTGCCGATCGGGTCGGGCTGAGCGCCGGGGAGCTGTTTTTT.

This clonotype turned up a few times. The chain is built from TRBV24-1 and TRBJ2-6; D is perhaps TRBD2 (6 bases). Germline values: CDR1 KGHDR, CDR2 SFDVKD. The CDR3 is 15 residues long. The V end lost 8 bases, the J end lost 0 bases, and 10 bases lay between the germline ends. In DNA, the CDR3 is TGTGCCACCAACCCCGGGAGCTCTGGGGCCAACGTCCTGACTTTC. This encodes CATNPGSSGANVLTF.

The rearrangement uses TRBV6-1 and TRBJ1-1, with a possible D match to TRBD1 (5 bases). Trimming left V 0 bases short and J 0 bases short, with 8 bases between. Per germline, CDR1 MNHNS and CDR2 SASEGT. The CDR3 covers 15 residues. The CDR3 protein is CASSEAAGLNTEAFF. The CDR3, as DNA: TGTGCCAGCAGTGAAGCCGCAGGGTTGAACACTGAAGCTTTCTTT.

The chain uses TRBV7-9 and TRBJ2-5; TRBD1 might be the D (5 bases). The DNA end is more similar to TRBJ2-7, so the J call may be wrong. The CDR3 is 14 amino acids. In germline, CDR1 is SEHNR, CDR2 FQNEAQ (reference sequence). The CDR3 DNA reads as TGTGCCAGCAGCTGGGGCCTCAGGCCCTACGAGCAGTACTTC. It translates to CASSWGLRPYEQYF.

This clonotype came up a few times. The chain has TRBV11-2 and TRBJ1-2; possibly TRBD1 for D (5 bases). V gave up 5 bases and J gave up 11 bases, with 15 bases separating them. The CDR3 has 12 residues. CDR1 is SGHAT, CDR2 FQNNGV, per germline. The CDR3 bases are TGTGCCAGCAGCCTAAGGGAGGGGTTGTACACCTTC. It encodes CASSLREGLYTF.

The genes are TRBV29-1 and TRBJ2-3; D is unresolved. Germline V lookup: CDR1 SQVTM, CDR2 ANQGSEA. The CDR3 runs 15 residues. V shed 4 bases and J shed 0 bases, with 14 bases lying between them. CDR3 residues: CSVVGGLGSTDTQYF. The CDR3 region has the DNA TGCAGCGTTGTTGGTGGCCTGGGGAGCACAGATACGCAGTATTTT.

The chain uses TRBV7-9 and TRBJ2-5; D may correspond to TRBD1 or TRBD2 (5 bases each). With 3 bases removed from V and 0 bases from J, the gap between germline ends came to 20 bases. CDR1 is SEHNR and CDR2 is FQNEAQ in the germline V gene (reference sequence). CDR3 size: 18 residues. The chain's CDR3 is CASSLGVGGLEYQETQYF. The CDR3 region has the DNA TGTGCCAGCAGCTTGGGGGTCGGTGGCCTTGAGTACCAAGAGACCCAGTACTTC.

This clonotype was seen only a few times. The V gene is TRBV5-6, the J gene TRBJ1-2; D uncertain. From germline, CDR1 is SGHDT and CDR2 YYEEEE. V shed 5 bases and J shed 8 bases, with 19 bases lying between them. There are 14 residues in the CDR3. In DNA, the CDR3 is TGTGCCAGCAGTTCCATCCATTCTTCCGGGGGCTACACCTTC. Its translation is CASSSIHSSGGYTF.

This clonotype has at least ten counts. The rearrangement joins TRBV10-2 to TRBJ2-3, with a weak D call TRBD2 (7 bases). Germline lookup yields CDR1 WSHSY and CDR2 SAAADI. The CDR3 length is 16 residues. Trimming left V 4 bases short and J 4 bases short, with 18 bases between. Here the CDR3 DNA reads TGCGCCAGCAGTGGAATCAGGGAGGGGGTGTCAGATACGCAGTATTTT. Protein: CASSGIREGVSDTQYF.